These 4 T cell receptor beta chains share one sample of origin, sequenced in a study of blood T cell repertoires in COVID-19. This table comes from immunoSEQ multiplex PCR, and its TCRdb copy is limited to in-frame clones, with some not included. The data hold 260,000 or so clones, with approximately 88% observed a single time. Sequenced: PBMCs or T cells enriched from blood (not recorded which). These receptors originate from a woman younger than 45 with acute COVID-19.

The V and J genes are TRBV5-1 and TRBJ2-3; tentatively, D is TRBD1 (6 bases). Looked up from germline, CDR1 is SGHRS and CDR2 is YFSETQ. The CDR3 has 15 amino acids. V lost 0 bases and J 5 bases, leaving 13 bases between the germline ends. CDR3 residues: CASSLDGKGGDTQYF. The CDR3 DNA is TGCGCCAGCAGCTTGGACGGGAAAGGGGGAGATACGCAGTATTTT.

This chain joins TRBV5-1 and TRBJ1-2, with 11 bases that match TRBD1. Germline-derived CDR1 and CDR2 are SGHRS and YFSETQ. The CDR3 totals 15 residues. V trimming: 7 bases; J trimming: 4 bases; junction bases outside the gene matches: 9. The CDR3 is CASALGQGAVYGYTF. The CDR3 DNA reads as TGCGCCAGCGCCCTCGGACAGGGGGCTGTCTATGGCTACACCTTC.

The rearrangement joins TRBV6-6 to TRBJ1-3, with 7 bases lining up with TRBD1. The V segment lost 5 bases and the J segment 4 bases; nucleotides outside the gene matches: 5. CDR3 length equals 14 residues. Germline CDR1 is MNHNY and CDR2 is SVGAGI (reference sequence). The CDR3 DNA reads as TGTGCCAGCAGTCGACAGGGCTCCGGAAACACCATATATTTT. It specifies CASSRQGSGNTIYF.

J is TRBJ2-2 and V is TRBV23-1; the match to TRBD1 covers 8 bases. TRBV23-1 has ORF status, its function being uncertain. The V segment lost 7 bases and the J segment 7 bases; nucleotides outside the gene matches: 11. The CDR3 is 15 amino acids. The CDR3 sequence is CASTPQGAQGGELFF. The CDR3 nucleotides are TGCGCCAGCACCCCTCAGGGGGCGCAGGGCGGGGAGCTGTTTTTT.